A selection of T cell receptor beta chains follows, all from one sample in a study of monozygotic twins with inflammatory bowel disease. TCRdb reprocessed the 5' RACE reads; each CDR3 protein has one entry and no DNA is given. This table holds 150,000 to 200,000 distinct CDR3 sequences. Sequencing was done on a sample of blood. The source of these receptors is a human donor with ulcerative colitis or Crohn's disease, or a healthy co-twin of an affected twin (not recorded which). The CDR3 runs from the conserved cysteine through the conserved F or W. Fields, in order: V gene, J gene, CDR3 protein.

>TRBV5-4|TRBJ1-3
CASSTGPGKAGNTIYF
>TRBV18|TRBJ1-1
CASSPQQGSQAFF
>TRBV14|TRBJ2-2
CASSQQATTGELFF
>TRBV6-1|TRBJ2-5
CASSEARWAGKETQYF
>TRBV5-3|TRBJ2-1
CARSLTGRTYNEQFF
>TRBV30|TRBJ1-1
CAWSVYRGRGSDTEAFF
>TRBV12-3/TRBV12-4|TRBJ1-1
CASRIFLGQINTEAFF
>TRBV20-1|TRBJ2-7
CSASVVGYEQYF
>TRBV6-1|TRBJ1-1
CASSALPPEDEAFF
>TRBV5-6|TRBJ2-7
CASSLNPGEQYF
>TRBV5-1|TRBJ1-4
CASAGGATNEKLFF
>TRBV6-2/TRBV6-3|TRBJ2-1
CASTPGLGVNEQFF
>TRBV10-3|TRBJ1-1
CAISGAGGTEAFF
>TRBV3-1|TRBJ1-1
CASSQWDDRRKAFF
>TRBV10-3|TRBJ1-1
CAISESTDSQLRGNTEAFF
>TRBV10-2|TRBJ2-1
CATLDSYEQFF
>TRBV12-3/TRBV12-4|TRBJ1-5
CASRSQGGNQPQHF
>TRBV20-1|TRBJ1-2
CSASAPGVTHTF
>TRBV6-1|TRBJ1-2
CASGENFWGGYGYTF
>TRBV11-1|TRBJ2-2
CASSLAGSGLLSNTGELFF
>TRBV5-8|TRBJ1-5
CASSPFDQPQHF
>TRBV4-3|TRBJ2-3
CASSQDWEVSTDTQYF
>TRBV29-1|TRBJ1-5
CSVESSGQHNYSNQPQHF
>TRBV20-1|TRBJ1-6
CSARPRGFNSPLHF
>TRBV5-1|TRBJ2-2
CASSSGTGTNTGELFF
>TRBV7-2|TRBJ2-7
CASSLGPRQYF
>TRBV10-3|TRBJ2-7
CAISESTRDYEQYF
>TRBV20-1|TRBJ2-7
CSARGLAGSPYEQYF
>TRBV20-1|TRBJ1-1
CSALAGAGNTEAFF
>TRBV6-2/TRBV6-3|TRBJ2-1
CASSADRDSYNEQFF
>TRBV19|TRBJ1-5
CASSISGQGIQPQHF
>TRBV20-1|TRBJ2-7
CSARVRGRGYEQYF
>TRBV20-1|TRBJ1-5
CSAILSGRRVGGQPQHF
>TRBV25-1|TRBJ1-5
CASSGTRSNQPQHF
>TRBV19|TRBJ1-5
CAIGTGEFGQPQHF